This T cell receptor beta chain was retrieved from a study of blood T cell repertoires in COVID-19. This CDR3 comprises 15 residues. Looked up from germline, CDR1 is WSHSY and CDR2 is SAAADI. V lost 5 bases to trimming and J lost 5 bases, with 18 bases between them. The protocol was immunoSEQ multiplex PCR, while the TCRdb copy is restricted to in-frame clones and leaves out a portion. The table records around 200,000 clones, 85% to 90% of them present only once. Material for sequencing was peripheral blood. V is TRBV10-2 and J is TRBJ2-5, with a possible D match to TRBD2 (6 bases). The source of this sequence is a woman under 30 who had recovered from COVID-19. The CDR3: CASSQFGGSSETQYF. The CDR3 DNA is TGCGCCAGCAGTCAATTTGGGGGGAGTTCGGAGACCCAGTACTTC.